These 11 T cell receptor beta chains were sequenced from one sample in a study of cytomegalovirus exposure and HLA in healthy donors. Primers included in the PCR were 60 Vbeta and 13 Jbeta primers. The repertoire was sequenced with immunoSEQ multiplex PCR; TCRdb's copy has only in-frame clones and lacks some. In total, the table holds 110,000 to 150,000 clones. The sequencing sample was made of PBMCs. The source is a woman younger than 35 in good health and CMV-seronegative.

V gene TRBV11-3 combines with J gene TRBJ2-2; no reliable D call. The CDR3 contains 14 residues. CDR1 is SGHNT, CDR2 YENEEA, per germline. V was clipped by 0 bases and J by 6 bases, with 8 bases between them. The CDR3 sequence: CASSLDYYSGELFF. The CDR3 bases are TGTGCCAGCAGCTTAGACTATTATTCCGGGGAGCTGTTTTTT.

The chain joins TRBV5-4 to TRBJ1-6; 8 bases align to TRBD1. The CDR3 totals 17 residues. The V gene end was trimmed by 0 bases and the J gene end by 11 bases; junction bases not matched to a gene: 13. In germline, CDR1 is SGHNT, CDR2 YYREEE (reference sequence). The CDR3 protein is CASSLGPQGVKMTPLHF. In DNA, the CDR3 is TGTGCCAGCAGCTTGGGGCCACAGGGGGTGAAAATGACACCCCTCCACTTT.

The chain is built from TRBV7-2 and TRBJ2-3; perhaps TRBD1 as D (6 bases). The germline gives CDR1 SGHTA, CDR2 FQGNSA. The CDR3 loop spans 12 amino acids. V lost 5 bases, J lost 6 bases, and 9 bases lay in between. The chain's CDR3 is CASSQGPDTQYF. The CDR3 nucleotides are TGTGCCAGCAGCCAGGGGCCTGATACGCAGTATTTT.

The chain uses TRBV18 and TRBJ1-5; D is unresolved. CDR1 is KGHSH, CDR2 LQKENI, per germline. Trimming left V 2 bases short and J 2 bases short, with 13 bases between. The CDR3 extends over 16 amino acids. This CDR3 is CASSPRNSPGNQPQHF. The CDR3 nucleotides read TGTGCCAGCTCACCAAGGAACAGTCCGGGCAATCAGCCCCAGCATTTT.

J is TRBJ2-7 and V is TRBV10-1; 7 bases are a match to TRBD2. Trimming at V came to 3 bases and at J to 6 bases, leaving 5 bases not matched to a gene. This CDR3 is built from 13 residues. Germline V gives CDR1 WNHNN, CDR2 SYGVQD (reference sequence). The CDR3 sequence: CASSEIGGGEQYF. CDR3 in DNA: TGCGCCAGCAGTGAAATTGGGGGGGGCGAGCAGTACTTC.

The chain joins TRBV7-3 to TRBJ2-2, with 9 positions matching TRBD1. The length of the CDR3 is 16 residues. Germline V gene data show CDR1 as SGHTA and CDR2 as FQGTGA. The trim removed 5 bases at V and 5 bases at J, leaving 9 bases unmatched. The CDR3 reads CASSRSGTGRTGELFF. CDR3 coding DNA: TGTGCCAGCAGCCGATCCGGGACAGGGCGTACCGGGGAGCTGTTTTTT.

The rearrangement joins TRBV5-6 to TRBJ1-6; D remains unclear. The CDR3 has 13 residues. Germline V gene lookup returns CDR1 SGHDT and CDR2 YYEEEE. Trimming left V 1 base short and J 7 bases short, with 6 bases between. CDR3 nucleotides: TGTGCCAGCAGCTTGTATGGCAATTCACCCCTCCACTTT. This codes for CASSLYGNSPLHF.

CDR3 in amino acids: CASSRGQAHLFNYGYTF. The CDR3 DNA is TGCGCCAGCAGCCGTGGACAGGCCCACCTATTTAACTATGGCTACACCTTC. The rearrangement uses TRBV4-3 and TRBJ1-2; 7 bases agree with TRBD1. CDR1 is LGHNA, CDR2 YSLEER, per germline. The V and J ends lost 4 bases and 1 base, in that order; junction bases with no gene match: 12. This CDR3 is built from 17 residues.

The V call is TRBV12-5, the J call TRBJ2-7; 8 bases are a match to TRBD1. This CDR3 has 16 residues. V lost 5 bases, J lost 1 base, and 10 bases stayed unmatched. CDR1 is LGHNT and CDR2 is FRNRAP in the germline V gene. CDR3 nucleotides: TGTGCTAGTGGTGATCCCGGGACAGGACGATCCTACGAGCAGTACTTC. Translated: CASGDPGTGRSYEQYF.

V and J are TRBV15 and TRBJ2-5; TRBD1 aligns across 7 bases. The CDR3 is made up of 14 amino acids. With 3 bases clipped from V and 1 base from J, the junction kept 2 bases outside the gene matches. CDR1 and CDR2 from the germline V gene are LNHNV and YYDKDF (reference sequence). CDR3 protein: CATSRDRSQETQYF. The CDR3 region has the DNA TGTGCCACCAGCAGGGACAGGAGCCAAGAGACCCAGTACTTC.

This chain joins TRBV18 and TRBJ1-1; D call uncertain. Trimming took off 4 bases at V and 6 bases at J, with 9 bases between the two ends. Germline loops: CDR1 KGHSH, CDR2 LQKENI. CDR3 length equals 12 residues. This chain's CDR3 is CASSLELAEAFF. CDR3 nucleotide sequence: TGTGCCAGCTCACTCGAGCTCGCTGAAGCTTTCTTT.